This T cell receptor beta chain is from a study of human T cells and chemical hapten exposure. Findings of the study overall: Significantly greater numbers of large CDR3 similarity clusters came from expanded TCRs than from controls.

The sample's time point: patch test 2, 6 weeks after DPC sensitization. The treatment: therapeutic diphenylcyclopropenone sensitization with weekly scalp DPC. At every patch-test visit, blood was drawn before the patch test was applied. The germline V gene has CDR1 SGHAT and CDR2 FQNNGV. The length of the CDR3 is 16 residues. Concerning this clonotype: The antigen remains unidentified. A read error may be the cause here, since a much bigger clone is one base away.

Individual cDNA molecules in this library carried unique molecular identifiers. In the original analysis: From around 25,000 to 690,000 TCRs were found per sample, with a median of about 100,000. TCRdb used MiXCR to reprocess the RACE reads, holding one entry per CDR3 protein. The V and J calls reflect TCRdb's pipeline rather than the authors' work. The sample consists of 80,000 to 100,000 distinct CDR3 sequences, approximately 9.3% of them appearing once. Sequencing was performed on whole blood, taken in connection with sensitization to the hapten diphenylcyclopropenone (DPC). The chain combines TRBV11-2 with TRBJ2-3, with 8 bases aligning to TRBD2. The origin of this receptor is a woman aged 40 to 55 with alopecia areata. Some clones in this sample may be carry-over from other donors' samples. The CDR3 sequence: CASSSQTSARTDTRYF. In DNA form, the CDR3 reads TGTGCCAGCAGCTCACAGACTAGCGCCCGCACAGATACGCGGTATTTT.